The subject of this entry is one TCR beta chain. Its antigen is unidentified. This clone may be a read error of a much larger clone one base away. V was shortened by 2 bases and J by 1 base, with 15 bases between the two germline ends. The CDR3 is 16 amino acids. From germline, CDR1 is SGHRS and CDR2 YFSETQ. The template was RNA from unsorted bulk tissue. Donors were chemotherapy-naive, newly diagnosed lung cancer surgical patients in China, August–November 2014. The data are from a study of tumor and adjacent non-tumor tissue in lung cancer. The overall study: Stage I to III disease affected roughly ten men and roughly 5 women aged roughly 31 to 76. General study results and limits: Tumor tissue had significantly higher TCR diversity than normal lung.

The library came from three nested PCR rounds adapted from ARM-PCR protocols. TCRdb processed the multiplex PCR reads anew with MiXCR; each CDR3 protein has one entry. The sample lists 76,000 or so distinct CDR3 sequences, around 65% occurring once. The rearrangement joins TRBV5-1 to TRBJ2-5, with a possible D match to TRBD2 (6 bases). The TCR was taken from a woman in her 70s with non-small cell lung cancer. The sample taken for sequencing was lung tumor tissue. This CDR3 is CASSFYEGTGQETQYF. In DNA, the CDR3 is TGCGCCAGCAGCTTCTACGAGGGGACTGGCCAAGAGACCCAGTACTTC.